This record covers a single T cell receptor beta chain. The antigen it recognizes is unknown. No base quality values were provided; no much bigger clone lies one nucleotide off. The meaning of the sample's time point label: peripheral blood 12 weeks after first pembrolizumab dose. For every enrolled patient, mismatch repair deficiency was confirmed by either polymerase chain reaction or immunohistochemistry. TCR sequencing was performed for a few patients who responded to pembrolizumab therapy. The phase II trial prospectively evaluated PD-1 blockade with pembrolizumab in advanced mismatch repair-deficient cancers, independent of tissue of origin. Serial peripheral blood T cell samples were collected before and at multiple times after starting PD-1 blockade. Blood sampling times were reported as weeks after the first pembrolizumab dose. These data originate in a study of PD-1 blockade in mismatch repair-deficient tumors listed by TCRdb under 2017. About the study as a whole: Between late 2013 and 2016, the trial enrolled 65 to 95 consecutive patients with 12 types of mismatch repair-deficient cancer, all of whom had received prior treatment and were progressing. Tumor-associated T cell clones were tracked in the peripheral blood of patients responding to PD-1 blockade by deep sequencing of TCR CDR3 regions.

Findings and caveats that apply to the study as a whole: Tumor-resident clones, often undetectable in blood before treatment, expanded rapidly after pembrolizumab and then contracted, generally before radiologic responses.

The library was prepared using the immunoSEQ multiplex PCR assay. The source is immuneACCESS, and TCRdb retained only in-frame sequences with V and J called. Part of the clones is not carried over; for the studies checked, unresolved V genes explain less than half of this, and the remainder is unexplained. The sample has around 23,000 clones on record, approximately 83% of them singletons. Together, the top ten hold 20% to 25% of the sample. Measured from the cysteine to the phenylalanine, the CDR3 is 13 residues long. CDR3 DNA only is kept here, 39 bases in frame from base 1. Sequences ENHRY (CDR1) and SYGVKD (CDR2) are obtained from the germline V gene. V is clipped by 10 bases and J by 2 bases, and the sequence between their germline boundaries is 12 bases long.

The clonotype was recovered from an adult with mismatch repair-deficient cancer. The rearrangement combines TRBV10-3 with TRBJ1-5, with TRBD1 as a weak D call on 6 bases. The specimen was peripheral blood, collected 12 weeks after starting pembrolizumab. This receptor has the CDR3 CATVAGGNQPQHF. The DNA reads TGTGCCACCGTGGCAGGGGGCAATCAGCCCCAGCATTTT.